This T cell receptor beta chain originates from a study of a mutant IDH1 vaccine in newly diagnosed glioma. This clone occurred a few times. Its matching antigen is unknown. Assay: immunoSEQ multiplex PCR; the TCRdb copy retains only in-frame clones and omits some. The sample includes about 52,000 clones, more than 85% of them seen just once. Specified time point: week 11, during vaccination. Each vaccine dose was 300 ug of mutant IDH1 20-mer peptide, with topical imiquimod. Sequences were derived from PBMCs, sampled from a glioma patient whose treatment included an IDH1 peptide vaccine. This TCR derives from a man aged 45-65 years with glioma.

The CDR3 is CASSVGLGVGNTIYF. In DNA form, the CDR3 reads TGTGCCAGCAGCGTAGGGCTGGGTGTGGGAAACACCATATATTTT. This chain joins TRBV9 and TRBJ1-3; D remains ambiguous. With 0 bases removed from V and 4 bases from J, the gap between germline ends came to 11 bases. The CDR3 has 15 residues. Germline-derived CDR1 and CDR2 are SGDLS and YYNGEE.